The 16 T cell receptor beta chains below all came from one sample that was sequenced in a study of regulatory T cells. Primers: 52 TRBV forward and 13 TRBJ reverse. TCRdb keeps only in-frame clones here, not all; method: immunoSEQ multiplex PCR. The sample contains approximately 20,000 clones, 80% to 95% of which appear only once. The sequencing sample was made of CD8+ T cells sorted from blood. These receptors were collected from a child aged 2-15 years with CD3G deficiency.

The chain is built from TRBV7-8 and TRBJ2-1; 9 bases agree with TRBD2. Germline lookup yields CDR1 SGHVS and CDR2 FQNEAQ. This CDR3 has 18 residues. V shed 4 bases and J 0 bases; nucleotides not matched to a gene: 10. The CDR3 DNA follows: TGTGCCAGCAGCTCCGACCGAAATAGCGGGAGCTCCTACAATGAGCAGTTCTTC. Protein sequence: CASSSDRNSGSSYNEQFF.

This clone was observed once. The V and J genes are TRBV19 and TRBJ1-5; D gene uncertain. Germline V CDR1 and CDR2: LNHDA, SQIVND (reference sequence). The V gene lost 3 bases and the J gene lost 1 base, with 10 bases spanning the gap. This CDR3 is built from 15 residues. The CDR3 sequence: CASSMTAASNQPQHF. CDR3 bases: TGTGCCAGTAGTATGACGGCAGCGAGCAATCAGCCCCAGCATTTT.

Worth noting for this clone: One junction end disagrees with the germline gene, perhaps due to a read error. The rearrangement links TRBV6-1 to TRBJ1-1; weak D call: TRBD1 (5 bases). This CDR3 has 10 amino acids. Looked up from germline, CDR1 is MNHNS and CDR2 is SASEGT. In DNA form, the CDR3 reads TGTGCCAGCAGCAGTATCGGGACCGTCTTT. Amino acid sequence: CASSSIGTVF.

The genes are TRBV28 and TRBJ2-7, with TRBD1 matching 7 bases. The CDR3 sequence is 15 residues long. Trimming removed 5 bases from V and 5 bases from J; junction bases left unmatched: 12. Germline CDR1 reads MDHEN; CDR2 reads SYDVKM. CDR3 DNA: TGTGCCAGCAGTGAAGACAGGGCGGCATTAGACGAGCAGTACTTC. This sequence encodes CASSEDRAALDEQYF.

The chain links TRBV6-1 to TRBJ2-7; 10 nucleotides align to TRBD2. Germline assignment: CDR1 MNHNS and CDR2 SASEGT. This CDR3 is built from 14 residues. V dropped 6 bases and J dropped 3; count of bases not matched to a gene: 5. The CDR3 sequence: CASSALAGFYEQYF. DNA for the CDR3: TGTGCCAGCAGCGCACTAGCGGGGTTCTACGAGCAGTACTTC.

V is TRBV28 and J is TRBJ1-1, with 9 bases identical to TRBD1. V was pared by 3 bases and J by 4 bases, with 9 bases of the junction left unmatched. Germline V gene sequence: CDR1 MDHEN, CDR2 SYDVKM. The CDR3 has 16 residues. CDR3 in DNA: TGTGCCAGCAGTTTTGGGGGGACAGGGACTGTCACTGAAGCTTTCTTT. Translation: CASSFGGTGTVTEAFF.

A remark on this clone: Other DNA sequences in this sample translate to the same CDR3. The chain is built from TRBV28 and TRBJ2-7; TRBD2 agrees at 11 bases. With V trimmed by 6 bases and J by 1 base, 2 bases remained unmatched. Germline CDR1 MDHEN, CDR2 SYDVKM. The CDR3 runs 14 residues. This CDR3 is CASSLAGGSYEQYF. The CDR3 DNA is TGTGCCAGCAGCCTAGCGGGAGGATCCTACGAGCAGTACTTC.

This chain joins TRBV28 and TRBJ2-7; D ambiguous. Per the germline V gene, CDR1 is MDHEN and CDR2 is SYDVKM. Trimming shortened V by 6 bases and J by 3 bases, and 15 bases separated the two germline ends. The CDR3 spans 14 residues. For the CDR3, the DNA is TGTGCCAGCAGGCCCAGGTTGGATAACTACGAGCAGTACTTC. Translation gives CASRPRLDNYEQYF.

The rearrangement joins TRBV4-2 to TRBJ1-3; perhaps TRBD1 as D (5 bases). CDR3 length: 13 residues. CDR1 is LGHNA, CDR2 YNFKEQ, per germline. V lost 5 bases, J lost 7 bases, and 12 bases lay in between. The CDR3 spells CASSGTWGNTIYF. DNA for the CDR3: TGTGCCAGCAGCGGGACGTGGGGCAACACCATATATTTT.

The rearrangement links TRBV28 to TRBJ1-6; perhaps TRBD1 as D (6 bases). The germline V and J ends were trimmed by 6 bases and 4 bases, with 10 bases remaining between them. The germline gives CDR1 MDHEN, CDR2 SYDVKM. This CDR3 contains 14 residues. The CDR3 region is CASSITGYNSPLHF. CDR3 in DNA: TGTGCCAGCAGCATTACAGGGTATAATTCACCCCTCCACTTT.

V and J are TRBV11-2 and TRBJ2-7, with D perhaps matching TRBD2 (6 bases). The CDR3 extends over 15 amino acids. V was pared by 5 bases and J by 3 bases, with 17 bases between. Germline CDR1 and CDR2: SGHAT and FQNNGV. CDR3 sequence (DNA): TGTGCCAGCAGCACGGGACTCCCCCGCTACTACGAGCAGTACTTC. It yields the protein CASSTGLPRYYEQYF. Filled out from reference TRBV11-2 and TRBJ2-7, the complete variable domain reads EAGVAQSPRYKIIEKRQSVAFWCNPISGHATLYWYQQILGQGPKLLIQFQNNGVVDDSQLPKDRFSAERLKGVDSTLKIQPAKLEDSAVYLCASSTGLPRYYEQYFGPGTRLTVT.

This rearrangement joins TRBV6-1 to TRBJ2-7, with 8 bases aligning to TRBD1. J gave up 2 bases and V 2 bases, and 5 bases lay outside the gene matches. CDR1 and CDR2 from the germline V gene are MNHNS and SASEGT. The CDR3 totals 15 residues. The CDR3 nucleotides are TGTGCCAGCAGTGAACGACAGGGGCGAGCCTACGAGCAGTACTTC. This encodes CASSERQGRAYEQYF.

This clone was detected only once. J is TRBJ2-2 and V is TRBV28; D is perhaps TRBD2 (7 bases). The length of the CDR3 is 18 residues. V was pared by 4 bases and J by 7 bases, with 25 bases between. Germline V gene data show CDR1 as MDHEN and CDR2 as SYDVKM. The CDR3 DNA is TGTGCCAGCAGTTCCGTCAGAGGGGGGGACGGTTATAACGGGGAGCTGTTTTTT. Its translation: CASSSVRGGDGYNGELFF.

The chain combines TRBV28 with TRBJ2-7, with D uncertain. V was cut by 0 bases and J by 0 bases, with 6 bases left in between. Germline V gene lookup returns CDR1 MDHEN and CDR2 SYDVKM. The CDR3 extends over 14 amino acids. For the CDR3, the DNA is TGTGCCAGCAGTTTATGGCTGAACTCCTACGAGCAGTACTTC. As protein: CASSLWLNSYEQYF.

CDR3 sequence: CASSARGGIAEAFF. In DNA form, the CDR3 reads TGTGCCAGCAGTGCACGAGGGGGTATAGCTGAAGCTTTCTTT. The chain recombines TRBV6-1 with TRBJ1-1, with D possibly being TRBD1 (6 bases). V was clipped by 4 bases and J by 6 bases, with 15 bases between them. The germline CDR1 and CDR2 sequences are MNHNS and SASEGT. The CDR3 sequence is 14 residues long.

This clone was seen more than once but under ten times. This CDR3 reads CASSISGGDNEQFF. The CDR3 DNA sequence: TGTGCCAGCAGCATTTCGGGTGGTGACAATGAGCAGTTCTTC. The V call is TRBV7-9, the J call TRBJ2-1; D gene uncertain. Germline CDR1 is SEHNR and CDR2 is FQNEAQ (reference sequence). This CDR3 is 14 amino acids long. The germline V and J ends were trimmed by 5 bases and 5 bases, with 13 bases remaining between them.